The 27 T cell receptor beta chains below come from one sample, sequenced in a study of T cells in Graves' hyperthyroidism and ophthalmopathy. TCR beta CDR3 sequences were amplified from RNA transcripts. Carried out on the TCR CDR3, a first-round RT-PCR used the HTBI primer set. In TCRdb, the multiplex PCR reads were re-called with MiXCR into one record per CDR3 protein. The sample consists of around 360,000 distinct CDR3 sequences, 13% to 15% of them appearing once. The source material was blood. These receptor sequences come from a woman between 55 and 75 years old with Graves' ophthalmopathy.

A few counts support this clonotype. The J gene is TRBJ1-2, the V gene TRBV19, with D possibly TRBD1 on 5 matching bases. The CDR3 contains 15 residues. V lost 4 bases to trimming and J lost 4 bases, with 16 bases between them. The germline gives CDR1 LNHDA, CDR2 SQIVND (reference sequence). The CDR3 DNA follows: TGTGCCAGTAGTACCCGGGACTCAAATCCCTATGGCTACACCTTC. Residues: CASSTRDSNPYGYTF.

The chain links TRBV10-2 to TRBJ2-7, with TRBD1 as a possible D gene (6 bases). Deletions cut 3 bases from V and 2 bases from J, with 14 bases between. The CDR3 length is 15 residues. Germline V CDR1 and CDR2: WSHSY, SAAADI. The CDR3 region has the DNA TGCGCCAGCAGTGATGGGACACCTAAAGCCTACGAGCAGTACTTC. Protein product: CASSDGTPKAYEQYF.

This clonotype was detected many times. V usage is TRBV18 and J usage is TRBJ2-5; D gene ambiguous. CDR3 length: 13 amino acids. V dropped 2 bases and J dropped 5 bases, with 9 bases sitting between them. CDR1 is KGHSH, CDR2 LQKENI, per germline. The CDR3 reads CASSPTVKETQYF. The CDR3 DNA sequence: TGTGCCAGCTCACCAACCGTCAAGGAGACCCAGTACTTC.

This clonotype came up many times. V usage is TRBV6-2 or TRBV6-3 and J usage is TRBJ2-1; 13 bases match TRBD2. The CDR3 loop spans 15 amino acids. Germline values: CDR1 MNHEY, CDR2 SVGEGT. V was clipped by 2 bases and J by 8 bases; unmatched bases: 3. The CDR3 DNA is TGTGCCAGCAGTTACCTAGGACTAGCGGGAGATGAGCAGTTCTTC. Amino acid sequence: CASSYLGLAGDEQFF.

This clonotype was observed many times. The V and J genes are TRBV5-1 and TRBJ2-5; D uncertain. V dropped 0 bases and J dropped 5 bases, with 11 bases sitting between them. CDR3 length: 14 residues. In germline, CDR1 is SGHRS, CDR2 YFSETQ. The CDR3 DNA follows: TGCGCCAGCAGCTTGGGCCCTGTCTGGGAGACCCAGTACTTC. Encoded protein: CASSLGPVWETQYF.

This clonotype was picked up a small number of times. The chain employs TRBV9 and TRBJ2-3, with D perhaps TRBD1 (5 bases). V lost 4 bases and J lost 3, with 18 bases in between. The CDR3 contains 16 residues. Germline V gives CDR1 SGDLS, CDR2 YYNGEE. The chain's CDR3 is CASSSGIGTGTDTQYF. CDR3 sequence (DNA): TGTGCCAGCAGCTCAGGCATAGGTACAGGAACAGATACGCAGTATTTT.

The table lists this clonotype with a few counts. The chain has TRBV10-2 and TRBJ1-6, with D possibly matching TRBD1 (5 bases). Trimming removed 5 bases at V and 7 bases at J, with 12 bases between. This CDR3 spans 14 amino acids. CDR1 and CDR2 (germline): WSHSY, SAAADI. CDR3 protein: CASSTGTANSPLHF. CDR3 in DNA: TGCGCCAGCAGTACGGGGACCGCGAATTCACCCCTCCACTTT.

This clonotype was seen many times. The chain joins TRBV5-8 to TRBJ2-5; TRBD1 matches 8 bases. The CDR3 has 15 amino acids. Losses at the gene ends were 2 bases for V and 0 bases for J; bases not matched to a gene: 3. Germline CDR1 SGHTS, CDR2 YDEGEE. CDR3 bases: TGTGCCAGCAGCTTCCGGACAGGGAACCAAGAGACCCAGTACTTC. Its protein is CASSFRTGNQETQYF. Based on the CDR3 plus reference TRBV5-8 and TRBJ2-5, the full variable domain is EAGVTQSPTHLIKTRGQQATLRCSPISGHTSVYWYQQALGLGLQFLLWYDEGEERNRGNFPPRFSGRQFPNYSSELNVNALELEDSALYLCASSFRTGNQETQYFGPGTRLLVL.

This clonotype is a singleton in its sample. The chain carries TRBV10-2 and TRBJ2-3, with 8 bases fitting TRBD1. The V segment lost 10 bases and the J segment 1 base; nucleotides outside the gene matches: 7. The CDR3 extends over 14 amino acids. Germline V gives CDR1 WSHSY, CDR2 SAAADI. The DNA of the CDR3 is TGCGCCACCGGAACAGGGGGTGGCACAGATACGCAGTATTTT. It is translated as CATGTGGGTDTQYF.

This clonotype showed up many times. This chain uses TRBV20-1 with TRBJ2-1, with D maybe TRBD2 (5 bases). Germline V gene data show CDR1 as DFQATT and CDR2 as SNEGSKA (reference sequence). Trimming pared 0 bases from V and 4 bases from J, leaving 10 bases between. The length of the CDR3 is 14 residues. The chain's CDR3 is CSARDRTAYNEQFF. The CDR3 DNA reads as TGCAGTGCTAGAGATCGGACTGCATACAATGAGCAGTTCTTC.

V usage is TRBV15 and J usage is TRBJ1-5, with a possible D match to TRBD1 (5 bases). Deletions cut 3 bases from V and 7 bases from J, with 10 bases between. Germline-derived CDR1 and CDR2 are LNHNV and YYDKDF (reference sequence). CDR3 length equals 13 residues. For the CDR3, the DNA is TGTGCCACCAGCAGGGACATGGGCCAGCCCCAGCATTTT. Translating gives CATSRDMGQPQHF.

This clonotype turned up a few times. The chain uses TRBV7-9 and TRBJ2-1; a weak D match, TRBD2 (6 bases). V was pared by 0 bases and J by 4 bases, with 22 bases between. Per germline, CDR1 SEHNR and CDR2 FQNEAQ (reference sequence). This CDR3 contains 19 residues. The CDR3 nucleotides are TGTGCCAGCAGCTTAGCTCATTCCCGGGACTCAATTCCATACAATGAGCAGTTCTTC. It yields the protein CASSLAHSRDSIPYNEQFF.

The table lists this clonotype with many counts. The rearrangement joins TRBV5-1 to TRBJ2-7; possibly TRBD1 or TRBD2 for D (5 bases each). The CDR3 is 15 residues long. Trimming shortened V by 4 bases and J by 0 bases, and 14 bases separated the two germline ends. CDR1 is SGHRS, CDR2 YFSETQ, per germline. The chain's CDR3 is CASSGRDQSSYEQYF. Written as DNA, the CDR3 is TGCGCCAGCAGCGGCAGGGACCAGAGCTCCTACGAGCAGTACTTC.

This clonotype appeared a few times. This chain links TRBV4-2 with TRBJ1-2, with TRBD1 identical over 7 bases. The germline CDR1 and CDR2 sequences are LGHNA and YNFKEQ. With 1 base clipped from V and 4 bases from J, the junction kept 3 bases outside the gene matches. This CDR3 spans 14 amino acids. CDR3 DNA: TGTGCCAGCAGCCAAGGGGACAGATCCTATGGCTACACCTTC. It encodes CASSQGDRSYGYTF.

V and J are TRBV11-2 and TRBJ2-5; 7 nucleotides line up with TRBD2. Germline loops: CDR1 SGHAT, CDR2 FQNNGV. The CDR3 extends over 13 amino acids. V gave up 5 bases and J gave up 7 bases; unmatched junction bases: 7. CDR3 sequence reads: CASSGGGFRTQYF. DNA of the CDR3: TGTGCCAGCAGCGGGGGGGGGTTTAGGACCCAGTACTTC.

V is TRBV9 and J is TRBJ2-1; 13 bases are a match to TRBD2. The junction had 8 bases not matched to a gene; V was cut back by 4 bases and J by 4 bases. The CDR3 has 17 amino acids. CDR1 and CDR2 (germline): SGDLS, YYNGEE. CDR3 sequence: CASSPGLAGVYYNEQFF. CDR3 nucleotide sequence: TGTGCCAGCAGCCCAGGACTAGCGGGAGTTTATTACAATGAGCAGTTCTTC.

The genes are TRBV3-1 and TRBJ2-2; possible D gene TRBD1, 5 bases. This CDR3 spans 14 amino acids. In germline, CDR1 is LGHDT, CDR2 YNNKEL (reference sequence). V dropped 1 base and J dropped 3 bases, with 6 bases sitting between them. The CDR3 here is CASSQVQDTGELFF. CDR3 DNA: TGTGCCAGCAGCCAAGTACAGGACACCGGGGAGCTGTTTTTT.

This chain links TRBV7-3 with TRBJ2-1, with a possible D match to TRBD2 (6 bases). The CDR3 contains 13 residues. Germline values: CDR1 SGHTA, CDR2 FQGTGA. The V end was cut by 3 bases, the J end by 12 bases, with 15 bases between. The CDR3 here is CASSFGTQAGQFF. CDR3 nucleotide sequence: TGTGCCAGCAGCTTCGGGACTCAAGCGGGGCAGTTCTTC.

This clonotype was observed many times. The chain employs TRBV7-2 and TRBJ2-5; D uncertain. The CDR3 covers 15 residues. Per germline, CDR1 SGHTA and CDR2 FQGNSA. Trimming removed 5 bases at V and 1 base at J, with 14 bases between. The CDR3 sequence: CASSQSRTVQETQYF. In nucleotides, the CDR3 is TGTGCCAGCAGCCAGAGTCGGACGGTCCAAGAGACCCAGTACTTC.

This clonotype was picked up a small number of times. This chain connects TRBV3-1 to TRBJ2-1; 7 bases fit TRBD2. The CDR3 has 16 residues. Germline values: CDR1 LGHDT, CDR2 YNNKEL (reference sequence). V lost 1 base and J lost 5; bases outside the gene matches: 8. CDR3 bases: TGTGCCAGCAGCCAAGTACCGGGACTAAATCACAATGAGCAGTTCTTC. This gives the protein CASSQVPGLNHNEQFF.

There are many counts of this clonotype. The gene calls are TRBV5-6 and TRBJ2-3; D is perhaps TRBD2 (5 bases). Trimming took 4 bases from V and 8 from J, leaving 8 bases between them. In germline, CDR1 is SGHDT, CDR2 YYEEEE. There are 11 residues in the CDR3. As DNA, the CDR3 is TGTGCCAGCAGCGAGGAGGCTACGCAGTATTTT. Encoded protein: CASSEEATQYF. Combining the CDR3 with reference TRBV5-6 and TRBJ2-3 gives the whole variable domain DAGVTQSPTHLIKTRGQQVTLRCSPKSGHDTVSWYQQALGQGPQFIFQYYEEEERQRGNFPDRFSGHQFPNYSSELNVNALLLGDSALYLCASSEEATQYFGPGTRLTVL.

This clonotype was found many times. The V and J genes are TRBV30 and TRBJ2-7; D is unclear. The length of the CDR3 is 14 residues. Germline V gene lookup returns CDR1 GTSNPN and CDR2 SVGIG (reference sequence). V was shortened by 4 bases and J by 0 bases, with 13 bases between the two germline ends. This CDR3 is CAWKGLRNSYEQYF. The CDR3 DNA reads as TGTGCCTGGAAAGGTCTCCGGAACTCCTACGAGCAGTACTTC.

This clonotype has a count of ten or more. The chain carries TRBV7-9 and TRBJ2-5, with 7 bases fitting TRBD1. CDR3 length: 16 amino acids. Germline V lookup: CDR1 SEHNR, CDR2 FQNEAQ (reference sequence). Losses at the gene ends were 3 bases for V and 2 bases for J; bases not matched to a gene: 9. The CDR3 protein is CASSFSPPGQQETQYF. The CDR3 nucleotides are TGTGCCAGCAGCTTTAGTCCACCGGGACAGCAAGAGACCCAGTACTTC.

The chain is built from TRBV20-1 and TRBJ1-5, with a tentative D call TRBD1 (6 bases). Trimming stripped 4 bases from V and 1 base from J, with 11 bases between. The germline V gene encodes CDR1 DFQATT and CDR2 SNEGSKA (reference sequence). This CDR3 comprises 14 residues. DNA for the CDR3: TGCAGTGCTAACAGGGCTATGAGCAATCAGCCCCAGCATTTT. It yields the protein CSANRAMSNQPQHF.

This clonotype appeared many times. CDR3 amino acids: CASIRGYNEQFF. The CDR3 DNA sequence: TGTGCCAGCATCCGGGGCTACAATGAGCAGTTCTTC. The gene calls are TRBV2 and TRBJ2-1; tentative D call: TRBD2 (5 bases). The CDR3 covers 12 residues. CDR1 and CDR2 (germline): SNHLY, FYNNEI. The V gene lost 7 bases and the J gene lost 3 bases, with 7 bases spanning the gap.

The genes are TRBV2 and TRBJ1-2; D is perhaps TRBD1 (5 bases). V was shortened by 8 bases and J by 5 bases, with 18 bases between the two germline ends. CDR1 is SNHLY and CDR2 is FYNNEI in the germline V gene. The CDR3 spans 14 residues. CDR3 nucleotide sequence: TGTGCCAGCGGAATATCGGGGGACCAATATGGCTACACCTTC. It translates to CASGISGDQYGYTF.

At least ten counts were recorded for this clonotype. This chain uses TRBV7-9 with TRBJ2-4; no reliable D call. V was clipped by 1 base and J by 7 bases, with 17 bases between them. Germline CDR1 and CDR2: SEHNR and FQNEAQ (reference sequence). The CDR3 runs to 16 residues. The CDR3 DNA reads TGTGCCAGCAGCTTAGTAGGTGCCGATTACGGGAACATTCAGTACTTC. Translation gives CASSLVGADYGNIQYF.